Detailed here is one TCR beta chain. Its target is unknown. The CDR3 runs to 16 residues. Trimming cost V 5 bases and J 0 bases, with 11 bases left between them. CDR1 is MGHDK, CDR2 SYGVNS, per germline. The data were taken from a study of graft-versus-host responses after intestinal transplantation. Turning to the study itself: Each of the recipients got a multivisceral, liver-intestinal, or isolated intestinal transplant. Among the recipients, all got anti-thymocyte globulin induction and then tacrolimus and steroids for about 3 years.

TCRdb keeps only in-frame clones here, not all; method: immunoSEQ multiplex PCR. The sample has more than 75,000 clones, 75% to 95% seen once; the top ten hold 0.3% to 0.35%. Study-wide results and caveats: GvH clones surfaced in recipient marrow, some emerging earlier in ileum or blood.

Sample: unstimulated CD4+ T cells sorted from spleen or lymph node cells, taken before transplant. The sequence derives from a human donor who was the organ donor for an intestinal transplant. V is TRBV25-1 and J is TRBJ1-6; D may be TRBD1 (6 bases). The CDR3 DNA follows: TGTGCCAGCAGTCCTAGGGGGAGCTCCTATAATTCACCCCTCCACTTT. Translating gives CASSPRGSSYNSPLHF. Based on the CDR3 plus reference TRBV25-1 and TRBJ1-6, the full variable domain is EADIYQTPRYLVIGTGKKITLECSQTMGHDKMYWYQQDPGMELHLIHYSYGVNSTEKGDLSSESTVSRIRTEHFPLTLESARPSHTSQYLCASSPRGSSYNSPLHFGNGTRLTVT.